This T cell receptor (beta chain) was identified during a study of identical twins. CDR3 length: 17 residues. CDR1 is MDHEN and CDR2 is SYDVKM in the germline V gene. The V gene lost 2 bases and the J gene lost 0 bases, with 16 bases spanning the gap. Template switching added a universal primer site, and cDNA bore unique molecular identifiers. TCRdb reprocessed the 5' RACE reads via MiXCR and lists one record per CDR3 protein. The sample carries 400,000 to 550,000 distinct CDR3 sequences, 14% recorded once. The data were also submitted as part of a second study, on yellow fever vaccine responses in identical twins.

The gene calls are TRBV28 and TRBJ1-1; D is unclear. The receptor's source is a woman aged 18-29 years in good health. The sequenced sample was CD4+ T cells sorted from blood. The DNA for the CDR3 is TGTGCCAGCAGTTTAACAGCTACTCTGATCTTGAACACTGAAGCTTTCTTT. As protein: CASSLTATLILNTEAFF. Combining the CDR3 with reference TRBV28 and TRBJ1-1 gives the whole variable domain DVKVTQSSRYLVKRTGEKVFLECVQDMDHENMFWYRQDPGLGLRLIYFSYDVKMKEKGDIPEGYSVSREKKERFSLILESASTNQTSMYLCASSLTATLILNTEAFFGQGTRLTVV.